The T cell receptor (beta chain) under discussion was sequenced for a study of blood T cells in healthy people across ages. Across the whole study: Per every two T cells, about one barcoded beta molecule was captured by template switching.

This CDR3 is 18 amino acids long. Germline loops: CDR1 LGHDT, CDR2 YNNKEL (reference sequence). Trimming removed 1 base at V and 2 bases at J, with 18 bases between. PBMCs, at least 6.5 million per sample, were isolated. Then a second PCR, running roughly 7 to 11 cycles, was carried out with a sample-barcoded 5' primer and a J-beta primer mix. Sequencing of every sample gave 3 million or more CDR3-containing paired-end reads. Each CDR3 protein is one row after TCRdb ran MiXCR on the 5' RACE reads. The profile shows 650,000 to 800,000 distinct CDR3 sequences, roughly half of them singletons. This TCR derives from a woman aged 80 or over in good health. Sequencing used blood. The gene calls are TRBV3-1 and TRBJ2-4; D is perhaps TRBD1 (6 bases). Here the CDR3 reads CASSQGPPRTASKNIQYF. CDR3 sequence (DNA): TGTGCCAGCAGCCAAGGACCTCCCCGGACAGCGTCCAAAAACATTCAGTACTTC.